This TCR beta chain appears in the sequencing data of a study of T cell repertoires in cytomegalovirus infection (dated by TCRdb to between 2018 and 2021). Notes on the research overall: Donor HLA type was relevant to the analysis, as public TCR beta signatures indicated carriage of CMV infection together with the matching HLA type. Overall results and qualifications from the work: The ex vivo response was dominated by HLA-C-restricted CMV-specific TCR beta clonotypes, which also provided the single most frequent clonotype in two of eight donors. Carriers of CMV infection plus the relevant HLA type were discriminated by the cumulative frequency of public TCR beta family members in the study cohort and in an independent approximately 340-donor cohort.

Sequencing instrument: Illumina HiSeq 1500. In-frame beta chains were kept once TCRdb had trimmed the public reads at Q25 with fastp and called clones with MiXCR. When rows share a CDR3 protein, they turn into one entry using the most common DNA and genes. In this sample the table shows about 180,000 distinct CDR3 sequences, 13% to 15% of which occur a single time. Over 25% of the sample lies in the top ten. From the germline V gene, CDR1 is SGHTA and CDR2 is FQGNSA. V loses 5 bases at its end and J loses 12 bases; junction bases beyond the gene matches: 10. The CDR3 runs 14 residues from the cysteine to the phenylalanine. Left in the record is the CDR3 DNA by itself, 42 bases read in frame from the first base. This clonotype was detected many times. What antigen it recognizes has not been identified. There are no base qualities to consult, and no much larger clone falls within one base.

This sequence uses TRBV7-2 and TRBJ2-4; 10 central bases correspond to TRBD1. The clonotype originates from a human donor in good health (CMV status not recorded). Some clones in this sample may be carry-over from other donors' samples. The material sequenced was PBMCs. The nucleotide sequence reads TGTGCCAGCAGCCCCCGGGACAGGGGAAATTCTCAGTACTTC. Its amino acids are CASSPRDRGNSQYF.